Below, 28 T cell receptor beta chains from the same sample are listed, as sequenced in a study of patients and donors after allogeneic stem cell transplantation. From the RT-PCR reads, TCRdb called clonotypes with MiXCR, one entry per CDR3 protein. The sample consists of about a million distinct CDR3 sequences, 15% to 20% of them appearing once. What was sequenced was blood, either unsorted or a sorted T cell fraction (not recorded which). The receptors were gathered from a human donor who was either an allogeneic HSCT recipient or a stem cell or donor lymphocyte infusion donor (not recorded which). It is not recorded whose cells these are; they may come from a transplant donor.

This clonotype was observed a single time. The gene calls are TRBV6-2 or TRBV6-3 and TRBJ2-7, with TRBD1 as a possible D gene (6 bases). Trimming shortened V by 6 bases and J by 2 bases, and 17 bases separated the two germline ends. Germline V lookup: CDR1 MNHEY, CDR2 SVGEGT. The CDR3 length is 15 residues. CDR3 amino acids: CASRTRDTSPYEQYF. The CDR3 DNA sequence: TGTGCCAGCAGGACCCGGGACACGTCCCCCTACGAGCAGTACTTC.

This clonotype was seen a few times. The chain recombines TRBV11-3 with TRBJ2-1; D unresolved. V was clipped by 5 bases and J by 8 bases, with 10 bases between them. Germline V gene sequence: CDR1 SGHNT, CDR2 YENEEA. CDR3 length equals 12 residues. In DNA, the CDR3 is TGTGCCAGCAGCCCCCGGTGGGATGAGCAGTTCTTC. Translation: CASSPRWDEQFF.

CDR3: CSAREAGTGPYGYTF. The CDR3 bases are TGCAGTGCTAGAGAAGCAGGGACAGGACCCTATGGCTACACCTTC. The chain recombines TRBV20-1 with TRBJ1-2; 8 nucleotides agree with TRBD1. The germline V gene has CDR1 DFQATT and CDR2 SNEGSKA (reference sequence). The length of the CDR3 is 15 residues. V lost 0 bases to trimming and J lost 4 bases; unmatched junction nucleotides: 7.

This clonotype was counted between two and nine times. CDR3 bases: TGTGCCAGCGGCCGGGACACCTATGGCTACACCTTC. It encodes CASGRDTYGYTF. The genes are TRBV2 and TRBJ1-2, with D perhaps TRBD1 (6 bases). V dropped 8 bases and J dropped 4 bases, with 11 bases sitting between them. Germline V lookup: CDR1 SNHLY, CDR2 FYNNEI. The CDR3 covers 12 residues.

The rearrangement uses TRBV9 and TRBJ2-1, with 12 bases that match TRBD1. CDR1 is SGDLS, CDR2 YYNGEE, per germline. Trimming removed 4 bases from V and 14 bases from J; junction bases left unmatched: 7. The CDR3 is 13 residues long. In DNA, the CDR3 is TGTGCCAGCAGCTCGGGGACAGGGGGCGCGGAGTTCTTC. It specifies CASSSGTGGAEFF.

V usage is TRBV5-1 and J usage is TRBJ1-3, with D unresolved. The CDR3 totals 16 residues. V lost 0 bases, J lost 3 bases, and 13 bases lay in between. The germline V gene encodes CDR1 SGHRS and CDR2 YFSETQ. The CDR3 DNA follows: TGCGCCAGCAGCTTGGAGTTGGGGTTACATGGAAACACCATATATTTT. Translated: CASSLELGLHGNTIYF.

The gene calls are TRBV20-1 and TRBJ2-3; TRBD2 is a possible D gene (5 bases). There are 15 residues in the CDR3. Germline V CDR1 and CDR2: DFQATT, SNEGSKA (reference sequence). The V gene lost 0 bases and the J gene lost 0 bases, with 10 bases spanning the gap. CDR3 bases: TGCAGTGCTAGAGATCACGGCGGGAGCACAGATACGCAGTATTTT. Translating gives CSARDHGGSTDTQYF.

This rearrangement joins TRBV6-2 or TRBV6-3 to TRBJ2-1; a weak D match, TRBD1 (7 bases). This CDR3 has 17 amino acids. V was shortened by 5 bases and J by 0 bases, with 17 bases between the two germline ends. Germline V lookup: CDR1 MNHEY, CDR2 SVGEGT. Here the CDR3 reads CASSPWRGPYSYNEQFF. CDR3 sequence (DNA): TGTGCCAGCAGTCCGTGGAGGGGGCCCTACTCCTACAATGAGCAGTTCTTC.

This clonotype has a handful of counts. The CDR3 sequence: CSVEGTGNTIYF. CDR3 nucleotides: TGCAGTGTCGAGGGGACTGGAAACACCATATATTTT. The gene calls are TRBV20-1 and TRBJ1-3, with D perhaps TRBD1 (5 bases). Germline V gives CDR1 DFQATT, CDR2 SNEGSKA (reference sequence). The CDR3 runs 12 residues. Trimming took 7 bases from V and 2 from J, leaving 9 bases between them.

This clonotype has more than one count but fewer than ten. The chain recombines TRBV6-2 or TRBV6-3 with TRBJ2-7; D possibly corresponds to TRBD1 (6 bases). V was cut by 6 bases and J by 2 bases, with 20 bases left in between. The CDR3 consists of 16 residues. Germline V gene lookup returns CDR1 MNHEY and CDR2 SVGEGT. CDR3 DNA sequence: TGTGCCAGCAGGACAATAAGGACAGCAGCAGCCTACGAGCAGTACTTC. Amino acid sequence: CASRTIRTAAAYEQYF.

This sequence joins TRBV12-3 or TRBV12-4 and TRBJ2-2; the D is unclear. V lost 3 bases and J 0 bases, leaving 11 bases between the germline ends. The CDR3 is 16 amino acids. CDR3 residues: CASSFRVGSNTGELFF. As DNA, the CDR3 is TGTGCCAGCAGTTTTCGTGTCGGATCGAACACCGGGGAGCTGTTTTTT.

This clonotype was recorded a few times. The V gene is TRBV7-3, the J gene TRBJ2-3, with a weak D call TRBD2 (6 bases). The V gene lost 1 base and the J gene lost 0 bases, with 8 bases spanning the gap. CDR3 length: 15 residues. The germline CDR1 and CDR2 sequences are SGHTA and FQGTGA. The CDR3 reads CASSLKGTSTDTQYF. The CDR3 DNA reads as TGTGCCAGCAGCTTAAAGGGGACTAGCACAGATACGCAGTATTTT.

Regarding this clonotype: Likely a read error: the CDR3 ends without its conserved phenylalanine or tryptophan. The chain uses TRBV12-3 or TRBV12-4 and TRBJ2-5; the D is unclear. The ends were cut back, 3 bases at V and 4 bases at J, with 6 bases in the middle. The CDR3 covers 12 residues. CDR3: CASSLRAETQYS. The CDR3 region has the DNA TGTGCCAGCAGTTTGCGTGCAGAGACCCAGTACTCC.

This clonotype was detected ten times or more. The chain has TRBV5-1 and TRBJ2-6, with TRBD1 as a possible D gene (5 bases). Germline lookup yields CDR1 SGHRS and CDR2 YFSETQ. V was trimmed by 3 bases and J by 6 bases, leaving 13 bases between them. The CDR3 covers 15 residues. CDR3 nucleotide sequence: TGCGCCAGCAGCTCCTCTAGGGGTGCGGCCAACGTCCTGACTTTC. This codes for CASSSSRGAANVLTF.

Remarks on this clonotype: A clone one base away is much larger, so this may be a read error. This chain uses TRBV10-3 with TRBJ2-3, with D perhaps matching TRBD2 (6 bases). The length of the CDR3 is 14 residues. CDR1 and CDR2 (germline): ENHRY, SYGVKD. The CDR3 coding sequence is TGTGCCATCAGTGAGGCCTTAGCGGCGGATACGCGGTATTTT. Amino acid sequence: CAISEALAADTRYF.

This clonotype showed up many times. The gene calls are TRBV12-3 or TRBV12-4 and TRBJ2-3; D not resolved. The length of the CDR3 is 15 residues. The ends were cut back, 4 bases at V and 6 bases at J, with 17 bases in the middle. The chain's CDR3 is CASSSSRTFSDTQYF. For the CDR3, the DNA is TGTGCCAGCAGTTCCAGCAGGACGTTCAGCGATACGCAGTATTTT.

This clonotype was seen only a few times. This chain's CDR3 is CSAPRRGAGGYNEQFF. For the CDR3, the DNA is TGCAGCGCCCCCCGACGGGGAGCGGGGGGGTACAATGAGCAGTTCTTC. The chain has TRBV29-1 and TRBJ2-1, with TRBD2 identical over 10 bases. Trimming removed 7 bases from V and 4 bases from J; junction bases left unmatched: 13. This CDR3 has 16 amino acids. The germline V gene has CDR1 SQVTM and CDR2 ANQGSEA.

This clonotype appeared a few times. The DNA for the CDR3 is TGTGCCACCAGCAGTGAAAGAAGGTCGTCCCGGGCAGATACGCAGTATTTT. Amino acid sequence: CATSSERRSSRADTQYF. The chain links TRBV15 to TRBJ2-3, with D unresolved. This CDR3 has 17 residues. V was cut by 3 bases and J by 4 bases, with 20 bases left in between. The V gene's germline CDR1 is LNHNV and CDR2 YYDKDF (reference sequence).

This clonotype has just a few counts. V usage is TRBV18 and J usage is TRBJ2-1; D not certain. V was trimmed by 3 bases and J by 0 bases, leaving 9 bases between them. CDR1 and CDR2 from the germline V gene are KGHSH and LQKENI. This CDR3 comprises 15 residues. Written as DNA, the CDR3 is TGTGCCAGCTCACCGTTACAGAGCTCCTACAATGAGCAGTTCTTC. Amino acids: CASSPLQSSYNEQFF.

J is TRBJ1-2 and V is TRBV7-9, with D uncertain. Trimming removed 7 bases from V and 6 bases from J, with 3 bases in between. The CDR3 is made up of 9 amino acids. Germline V gene lookup returns CDR1 SEHNR and CDR2 FQNEAQ (reference sequence). The CDR3 spells CASIDGYTF. The CDR3 bases are TGTGCCAGCATTGATGGCTACACCTTC.

The V call is TRBV6-1, the J call TRBJ2-7; tentative D call: TRBD2 (6 bases). Germline CDR1 reads MNHNS; CDR2 reads SASEGT. This CDR3 spans 14 amino acids. The germline V and J ends were trimmed by 6 bases and 2 bases, with 14 bases remaining between them. The CDR3 region has the DNA TGTGCCAGCAGCCGAACTAGCAGCACCTACGAGCAGTACTTC. Protein: CASSRTSSTYEQYF.

This clonotype showed up just a few times. The chain uses TRBV11-2 and TRBJ2-3, with 10 nucleotides matching TRBD1. Losses at the gene ends were 4 bases for V and 0 bases for J; bases not matched to a gene: 16. Germline V CDR1 and CDR2: SGHAT, FQNNGV. This CDR3 has 20 residues. CDR3 nucleotide sequence: TGTGCCAGCAGCTCCCCCCCCCGGGACAGGGGTAAGCCTAGCACAGATACGCAGTATTTT. It yields the protein CASSSPPRDRGKPSTDTQYF.

There are a few counts of this clonotype. The chain uses TRBV24-1 and TRBJ2-1; D is perhaps TRBD1 (6 bases). The CDR3 consists of 15 residues. The germline V gene encodes CDR1 KGHDR and CDR2 SFDVKD. V lost 1 base and J lost 3, with 9 bases in between. CDR3 nucleotides: TGTGCCACCAGTGATTTTACAGGGAACTACAATGAGCAGTTCTTC. Its protein is CATSDFTGNYNEQFF.

The chain links TRBV24-1 to TRBJ2-1; 14 bases are shared with TRBD2. Per the germline V gene, CDR1 is KGHDR and CDR2 is SFDVKD. The CDR3 covers 17 residues. With V trimmed by 5 bases and J by 3 bases, 5 bases remained unmatched. The CDR3 here is CATSVGTSGRIYNEQFF. As DNA, the CDR3 is TGTGCCACCAGTGTTGGGACTAGCGGGAGAATCTACAATGAGCAGTTCTTC.

The rearrangement uses TRBV12-3 or TRBV12-4 and TRBJ2-1, with D possibly called TRBD1 or TRBD2 (5 bases each). The CDR3 loop spans 15 amino acids. V dropped 7 bases and J dropped 8 bases, with 21 bases sitting between them. CDR3 coding DNA: TGTGCCAGCATCCCGGGGCTCACCCCGGGCGATGAGCAGTTCTTC. It is translated as CASIPGLTPGDEQFF.

This clonotype was observed a few times. The V and J genes are TRBV5-1 and TRBJ1-1; unclear D gene. Trimming cost V 4 bases and J 0 bases, with 22 bases left between them. The germline V gene has CDR1 SGHRS and CDR2 YFSETQ. This CDR3 spans 18 amino acids. The CDR3 sequence: CASSPPRMWTPLNTEAFF. The DNA for the CDR3 is TGCGCCAGCAGCCCCCCCCGGATGTGGACTCCCTTGAACACTGAAGCTTTCTTT.

The genes are TRBV4-1 and TRBJ2-3; D gene ambiguous. The CDR3 spans 13 residues. The V end lost 1 base, the J end lost 3 bases, and 5 bases lay between the germline ends. The germline gives CDR1 MGHRA, CDR2 YSYEKL. The CDR3, as DNA: TGCGCCAGCAGCCAAGGAGCTACAGATACGCAGTATTTT. Encoded protein: CASSQGATDTQYF.

The chain has TRBV20-1 and TRBJ2-3, with 8 bases matching TRBD2. This CDR3 comprises 16 residues. With 3 bases clipped from V and 5 bases from J, the junction kept 13 bases outside the gene matches. Germline V CDR1 and CDR2: DFQATT, SNEGSKA (reference sequence). The CDR3 sequence: CSARGTGTRGKDTQYF. The CDR3 coding sequence is TGCAGTGCTAGGGGTACCGGGACTAGAGGGAAAGATACGCAGTATTTT.